These T cell receptor beta chains were read from a single sample in a study of molecular identifiers for immune sequencing clone quantification. One entry per CDR3 protein results from TCRdb running MiXCR on the PCR reads. The data hold 30,000 to 40,000 distinct CDR3 sequences, with approximately 19% observed a single time. Material for sequencing was naive CD8+ T cells from blood, with Jurkat cell RNA spiked in. The receptors shown here come from a human donor in good health. Some libraries in this study had Jurkat cell RNA spiked in. CDR3s include the opening cysteine and the closing phenylalanine or tryptophan. Fields, in order: D gene, V gene, clone size, J gene, CDR3 protein, CDR3 DNA. The D gene is left open where the match is weak. Where a row states a size, it is once, few, many or the class of an expanded clone; other rows omit it.

d_call: -; v_call: TRBV4-3; clone_size: few; j_call: TRBJ2-1; cdr3_aa: CASSQVVVAASYNEQFF; cdr3_nt: TGCGCCAGCAGCCAAGTAGTGGTGGCGGCCTCCTACAATGAGCAGTTCTTC
d_call: -; v_call: TRBV29-1; clone_size: medium-sized; j_call: TRBJ2-3; cdr3_aa: CSVEFSRGESPSTDTQYF; cdr3_nt: TGCAGCGTTGAGTTCAGCAGGGGCGAGAGCCCGAGCACAGATACGCAGTATTTT
d_call: -; v_call: TRBV7-3; clone_size: -; j_call: TRBJ2-7; cdr3_aa: CSAKEGISPHPISYEQYF; cdr3_nt: TGTTCAGCAAAGGAGGGTATATCTCCCCACCCTATCTCCTACGAGCAGTACTTC
d_call: TRBD1; v_call: TRBV6-2/TRBV6-3; clone_size: many; j_call: TRBJ1-1; cdr3_aa: CASRAQTGLTEAFF; cdr3_nt: TGTGCCAGCAGAGCTCAGACAGGGTTGACTGAAGCTTTCTTT
d_call: -; v_call: TRBV3-1; clone_size: -; j_call: TRBJ2-7; cdr3_aa: CASSQDRATSSYEQYF; cdr3_nt: TGTGCCAGCAGCCAAGATCGAGCTACCTCATCCTACGAGCAGTACTTC
d_call: TRBD2; v_call: TRBV19; clone_size: few; j_call: TRBJ2-2; cdr3_aa: CASSRLAGGAGELFF; cdr3_nt: TGTGCCAGTAGTAGACTAGCGGGGGGTGCCGGGGAGCTGTTTTTT
d_call: -; v_call: TRBV12-3/TRBV12-4; clone_size: many; j_call: TRBJ2-2; cdr3_aa: CASSPGTGNTGELFF; cdr3_nt: TGTGCCAGCAGCCCCGGGACTGGGAACACCGGGGAGCTGTTTTTT
d_call: TRBD1; v_call: TRBV5-1; clone_size: many; j_call: TRBJ1-2; cdr3_aa: CASSVERTGFYGYTF; cdr3_nt: TGCGCCAGCAGCGTTGAAAGGACAGGGTTTTATGGCTACACCTTC
d_call: TRBD1; v_call: TRBV4-1; clone_size: -; j_call: TRBJ1-5; cdr3_aa: CASSQARGSNQPQHF; cdr3_nt: TGCGCCAGCAGCCAAGCCAGGGGGAGCAATCAGCCCCAGCATTTT
d_call: -; v_call: TRBV28; clone_size: many; j_call: TRBJ2-7; cdr3_aa: CASSFGLATRGEQYF; cdr3_nt: TGTGCCAGCAGTTTTGGTCTAGCCACCCGAGGCGAGCAGTACTTC
d_call: -; v_call: TRBV7-9; clone_size: -; j_call: TRBJ1-1; cdr3_aa: CASSQGLENTEAFF; cdr3_nt: TGTGCCAGCAGCCAGGGACTCGAGAACACTGAAGCTTTCTTT
d_call: TRBD1; v_call: TRBV12-3/TRBV12-4; clone_size: many; j_call: TRBJ2-3; cdr3_aa: CASSSYRDRSPLGSTDTQYF; cdr3_nt: TGTGCCAGCAGTTCCTACCGGGACAGATCTCCTTTAGGTTCAACAGATACGCAGTATTTT
d_call: TRBD2; v_call: TRBV3-1; clone_size: few; j_call: TRBJ2-1; cdr3_aa: CASSQVSSGEPDGEQFF; cdr3_nt: TGTGCCAGCAGCCAAGTGTCTAGCGGGGAACCGGACGGTGAGCAGTTCTTC
d_call: -; v_call: TRBV11-2; clone_size: many; j_call: TRBJ2-7; cdr3_aa: CASSSRGEQYF; cdr3_nt: TGTGCCAGCAGCTCCCGAGGGGAGCAGTACTTC
d_call: TRBD2; v_call: TRBV6-5; clone_size: many; j_call: TRBJ2-1; cdr3_aa: CASSSAQTSVYNEQFF; cdr3_nt: TGTGCCAGCAGTTCAGCCCAAACTAGCGTATACAATGAGCAGTTCTTC
d_call: -; v_call: TRBV7-9; clone_size: -; j_call: TRBJ1-6; cdr3_aa: CASSFSGINSPLHF; cdr3_nt: TGTGCCAGCAGCTTTTCAGGGATTAATTCACCCCTCCACTTT
d_call: TRBD1; v_call: TRBV7-9; clone_size: medium-sized; j_call: TRBJ2-3; cdr3_aa: CASSPLTGGPTDTQYF; cdr3_nt: TGTGCCAGCAGCCCACTGACAGGGGGTCCGACAGATACGCAGTATTTT
d_call: TRBD2; v_call: TRBV14; clone_size: many; j_call: TRBJ2-3; cdr3_aa: CASSHRTSGETDTQYF; cdr3_nt: TGTGCCAGCAGCCATCGGACTAGCGGGGAAACAGATACGCAGTATTTT
d_call: -; v_call: TRBV9; clone_size: many; j_call: TRBJ2-3; cdr3_aa: CASSAGTPRDTQYF; cdr3_nt: TGTGCCAGCAGCGCCGGGACCCCTCGAGATACGCAGTATTTT
d_call: TRBD1; v_call: TRBV6-1; clone_size: few; j_call: TRBJ2-7; cdr3_aa: CASSGGQAPYEQYF; cdr3_nt: TGTGCCAGCAGCGGAGGACAGGCTCCCTACGAGCAGTACTTC
d_call: -; v_call: TRBV7-9; clone_size: many; j_call: TRBJ2-7; cdr3_aa: CASSGLRTEADF; cdr3_nt: TGTGCCAGCAGCGGTTTGAGGACCGAAGCTGACTTC
d_call: TRBD1; v_call: TRBV19; clone_size: many; j_call: TRBJ2-4; cdr3_aa: CASSNRDRGAKNIQYF; cdr3_nt: TGTGCCAGTAGTAACAGGGACAGGGGGGCCAAAAACATTCAGTACTTC